These 2 T cell receptor beta chains were all obtained from the same sample, sequenced in a study of blood T cell repertoires in COVID-19. Only in-frame clones appear in the TCRdb table, and some are missing; sequencing was by immunoSEQ multiplex PCR. The sample has about 36,000 clones; over 75% are singletons. Source material: peripheral blood. The source is a human donor in a cohort sampled during active COVID-19.

V and J are TRBV5-1 and TRBJ2-7, with 8 bases identical to TRBD2. The V gene's germline CDR1 is SGHRS and CDR2 YFSETQ. The V segment lost 0 bases and the J segment 7 bases; nucleotides outside the gene matches: 12. This CDR3 contains 16 residues. CDR3 in amino acids: CASSLGVGAGDGEQYF. The CDR3 DNA reads TGCGCCAGCAGCTTGGGAGTCGGAGCGGGAGACGGGGAGCAGTACTTC.

The CDR3 sequence is CASSFPGNEQFF. The DNA for the CDR3 is TGTGCCAGCAGCTTCCCAGGGAATGAGCAGTTCTTC. The rearrangement links TRBV5-6 to TRBJ2-1; the D gene is possibly TRBD1 (5 bases). V lost 2 bases, J lost 7 bases, and 7 bases lay in between. The germline V gene encodes CDR1 SGHDT and CDR2 YYEEEE. The CDR3 extends over 12 amino acids.